The 17 T cell receptor beta chains reported below all come from one sample, sequenced in a study of T cell responses to AZD1222 COVID-19 vaccine. TCRdb's copy holds only in-frame clones and misses some; the assay was immunoSEQ multiplex PCR. Here the sample spans roughly 80,000 clones, 87% being singletons. Source: peripheral blood, taken 28 days after the second AZD1222 dose. Receptors were obtained from an adult who received the AZD1222 COVID-19 vaccine.

The rearrangement links TRBV4-1 to TRBJ2-1; 10 positions agree with TRBD2. The CDR3 is 16 residues long. Unmatched junction bases numbered 2, after V lost 3 bases and J lost 0 bases. Germline loops: CDR1 MGHRA, CDR2 YSYEKL. The CDR3 here is CASSHPSGGSYNEQFF. The CDR3 DNA reads as TGCGCCAGCAGCCATCCTAGCGGGGGCTCCTACAATGAGCAGTTCTTC.

This clone was seen more than once but under ten times. This chain joins TRBV28 and TRBJ1-1; no clear D. Trimming shortened V by 5 bases and J by 6 bases, and 19 bases separated the two germline ends. This CDR3 contains 15 residues. CDR1 and CDR2 from the germline V gene are MDHEN and SYDVKM. Written as DNA, the CDR3 is TGTGCCAGCAGTCAATTAACAGAGCATCGCGCTGAAGCTTTCTTT. It codes for CASSQLTEHRAEAFF.

The CDR3 coding sequence is TGTGCCAGCAGCCGAGACAGGGGCCCGAACACTGAAGCTTTCTTT. Amino acids: CASSRDRGPNTEAFF. The V gene is TRBV3-1 (or the pseudogene TRBV3-2), the J gene TRBJ1-1; 8 bases are shared with TRBD1. This CDR3 has 15 amino acids. V was clipped by 4 bases and J by 1 base; unmatched bases: 5. CDR1 and CDR2 from the germline V gene are LGHDT and YNNKEL (reference sequence).

This clone was detected only once. V usage is TRBV3-1 (or the pseudogene TRBV3-2) and J usage is TRBJ2-7; maybe TRBD1 (6 bases). The germline V gene has CDR1 LGHDT and CDR2 YNNKEL (reference sequence). The V end lost 3 bases, the J end lost 12 bases, and 21 bases lay between the germline ends. This CDR3 is 14 amino acids long. The CDR3 is CASSQSVSGGEGYF. For the CDR3, the DNA is TGTGCCAGCAGCCAGTCCGTCAGTGGGGGCGAGGGGTACTTC.

The chain couples TRBV28 to TRBJ2-4; tentatively, D is TRBD1 (6 bases). The ends were cut back, 5 bases at V and 0 bases at J, with 11 bases in the middle. There are 15 residues in the CDR3. The germline V gene has CDR1 MDHEN and CDR2 SYDVKM. The CDR3 is CASSNRELAKNIQYF. Written as DNA, the CDR3 is TGTGCCAGCAGTAACAGGGAACTAGCCAAAAACATTCAGTACTTC.

This chain joins TRBV7-9 and TRBJ1-6; 9 bases match TRBD1. This CDR3 contains 16 residues. The J segment lost 10 bases and the V segment lost 2 bases, leaving 9 bases of the junction unmatched. CDR1 SEHNR and CDR2 FQNEAQ come from the germline V gene (reference sequence). The CDR3 loop is CASSLRPGTGFSPLHF. DNA for the CDR3: TGTGCCAGCAGCTTACGTCCCGGGACAGGGTTCTCACCCCTCCACTTT.

The CDR3 sequence: CSVSAMRDLYEQYF. CDR3 coding DNA: TGCAGCGTCTCAGCCATGAGGGATCTCTACGAGCAGTACTTC. This chain links TRBV29-1 with TRBJ2-7, with D perhaps TRBD2 (5 bases). V lost 6 bases and J lost 3, with 18 bases in between. This CDR3 comprises 14 residues. Germline assignment: CDR1 SQVTM and CDR2 ANQGSEA.

This chain joins TRBV3-1 (or the pseudogene TRBV3-2) and TRBJ2-5; 9 positions match TRBD2. Losses at the gene ends were 2 bases for V and 2 bases for J; bases not matched to a gene: 0. CDR1 and CDR2 (germline): LGHDT, YNNKEL (reference sequence). This CDR3 contains 14 residues. CDR3 sequence reads: CASSQLAGQETQYF. The CDR3 coding sequence is TGTGCCAGCAGCCAACTAGCGGGGCAAGAGACCCAGTACTTC.

The rearrangement uses TRBV2 and TRBJ1-1; D unclear. Germline CDR1 and CDR2: SNHLY and FYNNEI. This CDR3 region has 13 residues. V dropped 4 bases and J dropped 5 bases, with 11 bases sitting between them. The DNA of the CDR3 is TGTGCCAGCAGTGCGGAAGGGCGGACTGAAGCTTTCTTT. It yields the protein CASSAEGRTEAFF.

The gene calls are TRBV19 and TRBJ2-3; 7 bases align to TRBD2. The junction had 7 bases not matched to a gene; V was cut back by 5 bases and J by 2 bases. Germline CDR1 LNHDA, CDR2 SQIVND (reference sequence). CDR3 size: 15 residues. CDR3 residues: CASSQRGDFTDTQYF. The CDR3, as DNA: TGTGCCAGTAGTCAACGGGGGGACTTCACAGATACGCAGTATTTT. Full variable domain (remainder filled in from reference TRBV19 and TRBJ2-3): DGGITQSPKYLFRKEGQNVTLSCEQNLNHDAMYWYRQDPGQGLRLIYYSQIVNDFQKGDIAEGYSVSREKKESFPLTVTSAQKNPTAFYLCASSQRGDFTDTQYFGPGTRLTVL.

The chain carries TRBV11-3 and TRBJ1-1; tentative D call: TRBD1 (5 bases). The CDR3 is made up of 13 amino acids. The germline V gene has CDR1 SGHNT and CDR2 YENEEA. Trimming cost V 5 bases and J 10 bases, with 17 bases left between them. The CDR3: CASSPSLGTRAFF. In DNA, the CDR3 is TGTGCCAGCAGCCCGTCCCTAGGGACCCGAGCTTTCTTT.

The rearrangement uses TRBV19 and TRBJ1-1; the D gene is possibly TRBD1 (5 bases). This CDR3 spans 14 amino acids. Between the trimmed V and J ends, which lost 3 bases and 0 bases, there was a span of 8 bases. Per germline, CDR1 LNHDA and CDR2 SQIVND (reference sequence). The CDR3, as DNA: TGTGCCAGTAGTATGGCGGGGCTGAACACTGAAGCTTTCTTT. Translating it yields CASSMAGLNTEAFF.

The chain is built from TRBV7-3 and TRBJ1-3, with 7 bases lining up with TRBD1. The CDR3 runs to 15 residues. V trimming: 5 bases; J trimming: 0 bases; junction bases outside the gene matches: 4. Germline CDR1 and CDR2: SGHTA and FQGTGA. The CDR3 nucleotides read TGTGCCAGCAGCATGGGACAGAACTCTGGAAACACCATATATTTT. Protein sequence: CASSMGQNSGNTIYF.

This rearrangement joins TRBV3-1 (or the pseudogene TRBV3-2) to TRBJ2-7; 13 bases map to TRBD2. The CDR3 covers 19 residues. V was pared by 0 bases and J by 6 bases, with 14 bases of the junction left unmatched. The germline CDR1 and CDR2 sequences are LGHDT and YNNKEL (reference sequence). CDR3 nucleotide sequence: TGTGCCAGCAGCCAAGAGCGGACTAGCGGGGGCGTAAGAGGCGCCGAGCAGTACTTC. Protein: CASSQERTSGGVRGAEQYF.

The gene calls are TRBV5-4 and TRBJ2-5; a possible D gene is TRBD1 (5 bases). Looked up from germline, CDR1 is SGHNT and CDR2 is YYREEE (reference sequence). Trimming took 4 bases from V and 3 from J, leaving 13 bases between them. CDR3 length: 14 amino acids. CDR3 sequence reads: CASSPGRGEETQYF. CDR3 nucleotides: TGTGCCAGCAGCCCCGGAAGGGGCGAAGAGACCCAGTACTTC.

The genes are TRBV28 and TRBJ2-3, with a possible D match to TRBD1 (6 bases). The V end was cut by 3 bases, the J end by 3 bases, with 13 bases between. The germline V gene encodes CDR1 MDHEN and CDR2 SYDVKM. The CDR3 contains 15 residues. CDR3 amino acids: CASSFPGDSTDTQYF. In DNA, the CDR3 is TGTGCCAGCAGTTTCCCAGGGGATAGTACAGATACGCAGTATTTT. The whole variable domain, filled in from reference TRBV28 and TRBJ2-3, reads DVKVTQSSRYLVKRTGEKVFLECVQDMDHENMFWYRQDPGLGLRLIYFSYDVKMKEKGDIPEGYSVSREKKERFSLILESASTNQTSMYLCASSFPGDSTDTQYFGPGTRLTVL.

The V call is TRBV4-2, the J call TRBJ1-5; perhaps TRBD1 as D (5 bases). Germline V lookup: CDR1 LGHNA, CDR2 YNFKEQ. Deletions cut 0 bases from V and 2 bases from J, with 17 bases between. CDR3 length equals 18 residues. The CDR3 reads CASSQDKGLLGRNQPQHF. In DNA, the CDR3 is TGTGCCAGCAGCCAAGATAAGGGGCTGCTGGGGCGCAATCAGCCCCAGCATTTT.